The clone carrying this TCR beta chain was detected a few times. Its antigen is as yet unknown. The germline V and J ends were trimmed by 4 bases and 0 bases, with 11 bases remaining between them. Germline CDR1 and CDR2: SGHDT and YYEEEE. This CDR3 comprises 15 residues. This sample's treatment: some 20 received Ad26.COV2.S at low or high dose, single or two shots; about 5 received placebo; per-sample allocation not given. At day 63 after the first vaccine or placebo injection, samples were drawn. Within Boston, the person who donated was an adult of 18-55 years. Wuhan-strain SARS-CoV-2 spike was expressed by the Ad26 vector that made up the vaccine. TCRdb's copy holds only in-frame clones and misses some; the assay was immunoSEQ multiplex PCR. The data hold approximately 340,000 clones, with 85% observed a single time. The data stem from a study of Ad26.COV2.S vaccination and SARS-CoV-2 variants. Overall study context: In the study, Ad26.COV2.S was injected intramuscularly once, or twice 56 days apart. Overall study results and limits: While placebo recipients had lower spike-specific TCR breadth, vaccine recipients had more.

This sample comprised peripheral blood, obtained in a trial of Ad26.COV2.S vaccine versus placebo. This TCR came from a person between 18 and 65 years old who received the Ad26.COV2.S COVID-19 vaccine or a placebo. The V call is TRBV5-6, the J call TRBJ1-3; D not resolved. CDR3 in amino acids: CASSGDWNSGNTIYF. As DNA, the CDR3 is TGTGCCAGCAGCGGCGACTGGAACTCTGGAAACACCATATATTTT.